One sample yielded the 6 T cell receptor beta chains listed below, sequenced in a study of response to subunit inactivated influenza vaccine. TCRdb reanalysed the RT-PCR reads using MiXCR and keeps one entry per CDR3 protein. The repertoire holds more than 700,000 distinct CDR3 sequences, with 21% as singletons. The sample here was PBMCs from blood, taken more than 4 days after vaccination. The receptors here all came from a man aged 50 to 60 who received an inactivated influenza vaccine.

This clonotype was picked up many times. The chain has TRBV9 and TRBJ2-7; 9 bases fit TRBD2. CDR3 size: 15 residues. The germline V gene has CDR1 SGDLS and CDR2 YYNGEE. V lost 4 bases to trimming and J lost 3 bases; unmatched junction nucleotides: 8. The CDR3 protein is CASSPHGAGGYEQYF. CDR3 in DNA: TGTGCCAGCAGCCCCCACGGAGCGGGAGGCTACGAGCAGTACTTC.

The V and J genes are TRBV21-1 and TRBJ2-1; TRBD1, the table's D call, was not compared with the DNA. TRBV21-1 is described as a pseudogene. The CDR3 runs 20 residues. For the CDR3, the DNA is TGTGCCAGCAGAAAGGGAGGAGCTTCTACACCGAGGGCGCGCTACAATGAGCAGTTCTTC. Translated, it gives CASRKGGASTPRARYNEQFF.

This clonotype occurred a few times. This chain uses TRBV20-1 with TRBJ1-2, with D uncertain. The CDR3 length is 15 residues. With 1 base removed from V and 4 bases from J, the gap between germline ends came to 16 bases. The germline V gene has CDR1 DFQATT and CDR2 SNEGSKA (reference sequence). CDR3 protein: CSARGVPELPYGYTF. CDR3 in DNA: TGCAGTGCTAGAGGGGTTCCGGAGCTACCCTATGGCTACACCTTC.

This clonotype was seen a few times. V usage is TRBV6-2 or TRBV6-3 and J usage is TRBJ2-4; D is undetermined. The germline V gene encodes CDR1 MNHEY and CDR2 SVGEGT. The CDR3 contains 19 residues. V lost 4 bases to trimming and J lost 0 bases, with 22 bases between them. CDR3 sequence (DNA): TGTGCCAGCAGTTCTACCCAAATAATCGACTTTCTAGCCAAAAACATTCAGTACTTC. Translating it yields CASSSTQIIDFLAKNIQYF.

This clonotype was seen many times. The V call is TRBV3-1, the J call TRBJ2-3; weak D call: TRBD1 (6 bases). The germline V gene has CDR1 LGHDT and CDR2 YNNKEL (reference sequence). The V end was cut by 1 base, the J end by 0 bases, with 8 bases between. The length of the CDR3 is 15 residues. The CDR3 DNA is TGTGCCAGCAGCCAAGGTGGGACAAGCACAGATACGCAGTATTTT. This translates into CASSQGGTSTDTQYF.

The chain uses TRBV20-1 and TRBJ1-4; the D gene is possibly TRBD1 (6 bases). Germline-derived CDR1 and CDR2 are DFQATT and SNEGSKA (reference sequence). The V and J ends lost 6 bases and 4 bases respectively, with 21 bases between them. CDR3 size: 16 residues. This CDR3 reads CSANAPGGRDNEKLFF. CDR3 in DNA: TGCAGTGCCAACGCTCCCGGGGGGCGTGATAATGAAAAACTGTTTTTT.